Presented here are 13 T cell receptor beta chains from one specimen sequenced in a study of blood T cell repertoires in COVID-19. Repertoires were generated with immunoSEQ multiplex PCR, while TCRdb's copy carries only in-frame clones and drops some. In the table there are some 41,000 clones, approximately 82% of which are singletons. The material sequenced was peripheral blood. The receptors were gathered from a woman aged 70 to 79 with acute or convalescent COVID-19.

The chain combines TRBV7-9 with TRBJ2-1; D may be TRBD2 (5 bases). This CDR3 spans 15 amino acids. The ends were cut back, 5 bases at V and 9 bases at J, with 20 bases in the middle. Per the germline V gene, CDR1 is SEHNR and CDR2 is FQNEAQ (reference sequence). This CDR3 reads CASSRPGPGKVEQFF. The CDR3 bases are TGTGCCAGCAGCCGACCGGGCCCCGGGAAGGTTGAGCAGTTCTTC.

This chain's CDR3 is CASSLGLFQETQYF. Written as DNA, the CDR3 is TGTGCCAGCAGCCTGGGACTTTTTCAAGAGACCCAGTACTTC. This chain connects TRBV3-1 (or the pseudogene TRBV3-2) to TRBJ2-5; possibly TRBD2 for D (6 bases). V gave up 4 bases and J gave up 2 bases, with 11 bases separating them. This CDR3 is built from 14 residues. Per the germline V gene, CDR1 is LGHDT and CDR2 is YNNKEL (reference sequence).

The chain combines TRBV28 with TRBJ1-5, with 8 positions matching TRBD1. The J segment lost 6 bases and the V segment lost 1 base, leaving 8 bases of the junction unmatched. Germline V gives CDR1 MDHEN, CDR2 SYDVKM. This CDR3 spans 16 amino acids. The CDR3 reads CASSLLPTGVGQPQHF. CDR3 DNA sequence: TGTGCCAGCAGTTTATTGCCGACAGGGGTTGGTCAGCCCCAGCATTTT.

This clone was detected only a few times. The chain combines TRBV28 with TRBJ2-7; D may be TRBD2 (5 bases). Germline V gives CDR1 MDHEN, CDR2 SYDVKM. The CDR3 runs to 13 residues. With 6 bases removed from V and 5 bases from J, the gap between germline ends came to 14 bases. As DNA, the CDR3 is TGTGCCAGCAGGGAGACTAAAGTGAACGAGCAGTACTTC. This translates into CASRETKVNEQYF.

A few counts support this clone. This chain connects TRBV6-2 or TRBV6-3 to TRBJ2-4; 12 bases fit TRBD2. CDR1 MNHEY and CDR2 SVGEGT come from the germline V gene. V was clipped by 5 bases and J by 1 base; unmatched bases: 9. This CDR3 has 18 amino acids. CDR3 nucleotides: TGTGCCAGCAGTAACCGACTAGCGGGAGTTGGGGCCAAAAACATTCAGTACTTC. Its protein is CASSNRLAGVGAKNIQYF.

In this sample, this clone turned up once. The chain's CDR3 is CASNWDRLSSYNSPLHF. The DNA for the CDR3 is TGTGCCAGCAATTGGGACAGACTAAGCTCCTATAATTCACCCCTCCACTTT. The V gene is TRBV2, the J gene TRBJ1-6, with 7 bases fitting TRBD1. Looked up from germline, CDR1 is SNHLY and CDR2 is FYNNEI. Trimming removed 7 bases from V and 0 bases from J; junction bases left unmatched: 9. The CDR3 sequence is 17 residues long.

This chain uses TRBV6-6 with TRBJ1-2; TRBD1 matches 8 bases. CDR1 is MNHNY, CDR2 SVGAGI, per germline (reference sequence). V shed 2 bases, J shed 7 bases, and the junction held 9 bases outside the gene matches. This CDR3 contains 15 residues. The CDR3 sequence: CASSYAAGGSSGYTF. CDR3 DNA sequence: TGTGCCAGCAGTTACGCGGCAGGGGGCAGTTCTGGCTACACCTTC.

The CDR3 coding sequence is TGTGCCAGCAGCTCGGGACAAACACAGTTCTTC. Its protein product is CASSSGQTQFF. The J gene is TRBJ2-1, the V gene TRBV14; D is possibly TRBD1 (6 bases). Trimming shortened V by 5 bases and J by 13 bases, and 12 bases separated the two germline ends. The CDR3 extends over 11 amino acids. Germline V lookup: CDR1 SGHDN, CDR2 FVKESK.

V and J are TRBV18 and TRBJ2-2; weak D call: TRBD1 (6 bases). The CDR3 sequence is 17 residues long. CDR1 and CDR2 from the germline V gene are KGHSH and LQKENI. Trimming left V 2 bases short and J 6 bases short, with 19 bases between. CDR3 sequence: CASSPVGRGSSSGELFF. Written as DNA, the CDR3 is TGTGCCAGCTCACCAGTCGGCAGGGGAAGTAGTTCCGGGGAGCTGTTTTTT.

The J gene is TRBJ2-2, the V gene TRBV18; 10 bases map to TRBD2. J was trimmed by 3 bases and V by 5 bases; bases with no gene match: 3. Germline CDR1 and CDR2: KGHSH and LQKENI. This CDR3 region has 15 residues. The CDR3 nucleotides are TGTGCCAGCTCAGCAGCGGGAGGGGACACCGGGGAGCTGTTTTTT. Protein sequence: CASSAAGGDTGELFF.

J is TRBJ2-7 and V is TRBV7-9; no clear D. This CDR3 spans 13 amino acids. V lost 3 bases and J lost 2, with 8 bases in between. Per germline, CDR1 SEHNR and CDR2 FQNEAQ (reference sequence). The CDR3 DNA sequence: TGTGCCAGCAGCTTTGGCTCCACCTACGAGCAGTACTTC. It specifies CASSFGSTYEQYF.

The chain employs TRBV5-1 and TRBJ2-3; 7 bases line up with TRBD1. Trimming at V came to 0 bases and at J to 5 bases, leaving 12 bases not matched to a gene. Germline assignment: CDR1 SGHRS and CDR2 YFSETQ. This CDR3 has 17 residues. The CDR3: CASSLVVGRGSEDTQYF. In DNA, the CDR3 is TGCGCCAGCAGCTTGGTGGTGGGCAGGGGGAGTGAAGATACGCAGTATTTT.

The chain employs TRBV28 and TRBJ1-2; 8 nucleotides agree with TRBD1. The trim removed 5 bases at V and 4 bases at J, leaving 12 bases unmatched. The germline CDR1 and CDR2 sequences are MDHEN and SYDVKM. The CDR3 has 16 amino acids. The CDR3 DNA sequence: TGTGCCAGCAGTACCCTGACAGGGGAACGCCTCTATGGCTACACCTTC. It specifies CASSTLTGERLYGYTF.